These 26 T cell receptor beta chains were sequenced from one sample in a study of blood T cell repertoires in COVID-19. Some clones are missing from TCRdb's copy, which holds only in-frame ones; the method was immunoSEQ multiplex PCR. The sample has under 85,000 clones, 90% seen once. Source material: peripheral blood. The receptors were gathered from a middle-aged man with acute or convalescent COVID-19.

The chain has TRBV12-3 or TRBV12-4 and TRBJ1-5; TRBD1 is a possible D gene (6 bases). Deletions cut 8 bases from V and 3 bases from J, with 11 bases between. The CDR3 contains 13 residues. CDR3 protein: CASVRGDNQPQHF. The CDR3 DNA sequence: TGTGCCAGCGTCAGGGGCGACAATCAGCCCCAGCATTTT.

The chain has TRBV11-2 and TRBJ2-5; D gene uncertain. Trimming left V 1 base short and J 2 bases short, with 11 bases between. The CDR3 has 15 amino acids. Germline V gives CDR1 SGHAT, CDR2 FQNNGV. DNA of the CDR3: TGTGCCAGCAGCTTAGCGCCAGCGCCTCAAGAGACCCAGTACTTC. This sequence encodes CASSLAPAPQETQYF.

J is TRBJ2-3 and V is TRBV7-9; 11 nucleotides align to TRBD2. The CDR3 has 19 amino acids. Germline V gene sequence: CDR1 SEHNR, CDR2 FQNEAQ (reference sequence). The ends lost 5 bases at V and 0 bases at J; junction bases unmatched: 13. CDR3 amino acids: CASSPPNPSGRTSTDTQYF. The CDR3, as DNA: TGTGCCAGCAGCCCACCAAACCCTAGCGGGAGGACTAGCACAGATACGCAGTATTTT.

This clone came up once. V and J are TRBV30 and TRBJ2-1; 7 nucleotides match TRBD2. The CDR3 totals 15 residues. Trimming removed 2 bases from V and 8 bases from J; junction bases left unmatched: 12. Germline V gives CDR1 GTSNPN, CDR2 SVGIG (reference sequence). This CDR3 reads CAWSHGGRARDEQFF. The CDR3, as DNA: TGTGCCTGGAGTCACGGAGGGAGGGCGCGGGATGAGCAGTTCTTC.

The J gene is TRBJ1-2, the V gene TRBV10-1; maybe TRBD1 (5 bases). CDR3 length: 15 residues. V was shortened by 4 bases and J by 6 bases, with 18 bases between the two germline ends. CDR1 is WNHNN and CDR2 is SYGVQD in the germline V gene (reference sequence). Written as DNA, the CDR3 is TGCGCCAGCAGTGGTCCCGCTGGGGCCAGCAATGGCTACACCTTC. Translating gives CASSGPAGASNGYTF.

The genes are TRBV7-6 and TRBJ2-5; perhaps TRBD1 as D (6 bases). Germline V gene sequence: CDR1 SGHVS, CDR2 FNYEAQ. This CDR3 region has 15 residues. Trimming took 0 bases from V and 6 from J, leaving 14 bases between them. The chain's CDR3 is CASSLAFRQGKTQYF. CDR3 nucleotides: TGTGCCAGCAGCTTAGCGTTCCGGCAGGGGAAGACCCAGTACTTC.

The CDR3 DNA sequence: TGTGCCAGCAGCCTTACCGACAGGCCCACAGGAAACACCATATATTTT. The encoded protein is CASSLTDRPTGNTIYF. This rearrangement joins TRBV3-1 (or the pseudogene TRBV3-2) to TRBJ1-3; weak D call: TRBD1 (6 bases). Trimming shortened V by 4 bases and J by 4 bases, and 17 bases separated the two germline ends. In germline, CDR1 is LGHDT, CDR2 YNNKEL (reference sequence). This CDR3 comprises 16 residues.

This clone was detected once. This sequence joins TRBV3-1 (or the pseudogene TRBV3-2) and TRBJ1-2; 7 nucleotides agree with TRBD1. The V segment lost 1 base and the J segment 14 bases; nucleotides outside the gene matches: 4. The CDR3 consists of 11 residues. Germline V gives CDR1 LGHDT, CDR2 YNNKEL (reference sequence). For the CDR3, the DNA is TGTGCCAGCAGCCAAGTACAGGGGTTGACCTTC. This codes for CASSQVQGLTF.

The gene calls are TRBV18 and TRBJ1-3; a weak D match, TRBD1 (6 bases). The CDR3 loop spans 16 amino acids. Trimming stripped 4 bases from V and 3 bases from J, with 16 bases between. Germline V gene data show CDR1 as KGHSH and CDR2 as LQKENI. Here the CDR3 DNA reads TGTGCCAGCTCACGTATGGCGTCAGGGGATGGAAACACCATATATTTT. Translation gives CASSRMASGDGNTIYF.

V and J are TRBV4-1 and TRBJ2-7; 8 bases are shared with TRBD1. The CDR3 sequence is 15 residues long. Germline lookup yields CDR1 MGHRA and CDR2 YSYEKL. V gave up 0 bases and J gave up 5 bases; unmatched junction bases: 6. The CDR3 here is CASSQDVAGGDEQYF. CDR3 bases: TGCGCCAGCAGCCAAGATGTGGCAGGGGGCGACGAGCAGTACTTC.

The chain uses TRBV3-1 (or the pseudogene TRBV3-2) and TRBJ1-4; the D is unclear. The germline gives CDR1 LGHDT, CDR2 YNNKEL (reference sequence). V was shortened by 2 bases and J by 7 bases, with 14 bases between the two germline ends. The CDR3 totals 15 residues. The DNA of the CDR3 is TGTGCCAGCAGCCAAAATAGGAACGGCGGTGAAAAACTGTTTTTT. Protein: CASSQNRNGGEKLFF.

As DNA, the CDR3 is TGTGCCAGCAGCCCCCGGATAGCGGGACGGGAGACCCAGTACTTC. Its protein is CASSPRIAGRETQYF. The chain carries TRBV4-2 and TRBJ2-5; TRBD2 aligns across 8 bases. V was pared by 4 bases and J by 5 bases, with 9 bases of the junction left unmatched. Germline assignment: CDR1 LGHNA and CDR2 YNFKEQ. The length of the CDR3 is 15 residues.

The chain carries TRBV10-2 and TRBJ2-7; 7 bases match TRBD2. Germline CDR1 and CDR2: WSHSY and SAAADI. The CDR3 is made up of 16 amino acids. The V segment lost 3 bases and the J segment 1 base; nucleotides outside the gene matches: 9. The CDR3 DNA reads as TGCGCCAGCAGTGAAGGGAAAGCGGGAACTTCCTACGAGCAGTACTTC. Translating gives CASSEGKAGTSYEQYF.

V usage is TRBV5-4 and J usage is TRBJ1-2; 9 bases line up with TRBD1. The germline V gene has CDR1 SGHNT and CDR2 YYREEE (reference sequence). V trimming: 1 base; J trimming: 8 bases; junction bases outside the gene matches: 9. This CDR3 spans 15 amino acids. This CDR3 reads CASSLLVGGQGGYTF. The CDR3 DNA is TGTGCCAGCAGCTTGTTAGTGGGGGGACAGGGAGGCTACACCTTC.

This clone is medium-sized by share. The rearrangement uses TRBV11-3 and TRBJ1-4; 8 bases match TRBD1. The V segment lost 7 bases and the J segment 8 bases; nucleotides outside the gene matches: 12. CDR3 length equals 15 residues. CDR1 and CDR2 (germline): SGHNT, YENEEA. The CDR3 nucleotides read TGTGCCAGCACCTCAGGGACAGGTCTAAGGGAAAAACTGTTTTTT. It specifies CASTSGTGLREKLFF.

This chain uses TRBV4-1 with TRBJ2-7; 9 nucleotides match TRBD1. The CDR3 totals 18 residues. The J segment lost 3 bases and the V segment lost 4 bases, leaving 16 bases of the junction unmatched. The germline V gene has CDR1 MGHRA and CDR2 YSYEKL. CDR3 in amino acids: CASSPGPPRTGAIYEQYF. In DNA, the CDR3 is TGCGCCAGCAGCCCAGGCCCCCCGCGGACAGGGGCTATCTACGAGCAGTACTTC.

The chain joins TRBV2 to TRBJ2-3; no definite D call. Germline V gene lookup returns CDR1 SNHLY and CDR2 FYNNEI. The ends were cut back, 3 bases at V and 11 bases at J, with 12 bases in the middle. The CDR3 contains 12 residues. CDR3 coding DNA: TGTGCCAGCAGTGACGACAACGTGTTGCAGTATTTT. The encoded protein is CASSDDNVLQYF.

The V call is TRBV18, the J call TRBJ1-5; D call uncertain. Germline assignment: CDR1 KGHSH and CDR2 LQKENI. V was shortened by 3 bases and J by 5 bases, with 14 bases between the two germline ends. There are 15 residues in the CDR3. The CDR3 coding sequence is TGTGCCAGCTCACCCGCTAGCACCGGGGATCAGCCCCAGCATTTT. Translation gives CASSPASTGDQPQHF. Using reference TRBV18 and TRBJ1-5 for the parts outside the CDR3, the full variable domain is NAGVMQNPRHLVRRRGQEARLRCSPMKGHSHVYWYRQLPEEGLKFMVYLQKENIIDESGMPKERFSAEFPKEGPSILRIQQVVRGDSAAYFCASSPASTGDQPQHFGDGTRLSIL.

The rearrangement joins TRBV16 to TRBJ1-6; the match to TRBD1 covers 8 bases. Germline V gives CDR1 KGHSY, CDR2 FQNENV. V shed 4 bases and J 4 bases; nucleotides not matched to a gene: 6. CDR3 length: 16 residues. The CDR3 coding sequence is TGTGCCAGCAGCCCGGACAGGGACGCATATAATTCACCCCTCCACTTT. Translated, it gives CASSPDRDAYNSPLHF.

The DNA of the CDR3 is TGTGCCAGCAGTACACGGGACAGGGGGACCGGAAACACCATATATTTT. It yields the protein CASSTRDRGTGNTIYF. The chain is built from TRBV6-6 and TRBJ1-3; 11 bases match TRBD1. Germline V lookup: CDR1 MNHNY, CDR2 SVGAGI (reference sequence). Trimming at V came to 5 bases and at J to 4 bases, leaving 7 bases not matched to a gene. CDR3 length: 16 amino acids.

The V call is TRBV19, the J call TRBJ1-2, with TRBD1 matching 8 bases. The germline CDR1 and CDR2 sequences are LNHDA and SQIVND (reference sequence). Trimming cost V 5 bases and J 1 base; bases outside gene matches: 6. This CDR3 comprises 15 residues. The chain's CDR3 is CASSPQGAINYGYTF. In nucleotides, the CDR3 is TGTGCCAGTAGTCCTCAGGGGGCTATTAACTATGGCTACACCTTC.

For the CDR3, the DNA is TGTGCCAGCAAAACGCAGGGACTCACCGGGGAGCTGTTTTTT. Protein: CASKTQGLTGELFF. The chain links TRBV2 to TRBJ2-2, with a tentative D call TRBD2 (6 bases). The CDR3 is 14 amino acids. From germline, CDR1 is SNHLY and CDR2 FYNNEI. Trimming pared 7 bases from V and 4 bases from J, leaving 13 bases between.

The V gene is TRBV29-1, the J gene TRBJ1-1; 7 nucleotides agree with TRBD1. J gave up 5 bases and V 4 bases, and 10 bases lay outside the gene matches. Germline assignment: CDR1 SQVTM and CDR2 ANQGSEA. This CDR3 comprises 14 residues. The CDR3 spells CSVVTWRGQTEAFF. In DNA, the CDR3 is TGCAGCGTTGTAACGTGGAGGGGGCAAACTGAAGCTTTCTTT.

The chain links TRBV7-9 to TRBJ2-1, with TRBD2 matching over 14 bases. This CDR3 region has 15 residues. Germline V CDR1 and CDR2: SEHNR, FQNEAQ (reference sequence). V trimming: 6 bases; J trimming: 9 bases; junction bases outside the gene matches: 7. The chain's CDR3 is CASSITGLAGVEQFF. The CDR3 DNA reads TGTGCCAGCAGTATCACGGGACTAGCGGGAGTTGAGCAGTTCTTC.

This clone showed up just once. The chain carries TRBV9 and TRBJ2-7, with D perhaps matching TRBD2 (5 bases). The CDR3 extends over 14 amino acids. V was pared by 3 bases and J by 5 bases, with 15 bases between. Germline V gene data show CDR1 as SGDLS and CDR2 as YYNGEE. Here the CDR3 reads CASSAGLRGDEQYF. In nucleotides, the CDR3 is TGTGCCAGCAGCGCAGGACTGCGAGGCGACGAGCAGTACTTC.

V gene TRBV14 combines with J gene TRBJ2-1; D gene uncertain. Germline V lookup: CDR1 SGHDN, CDR2 FVKESK. The CDR3 length is 11 residues. V shed 4 bases and J shed 4 bases, with 2 bases lying between them. Written as DNA, the CDR3 is TGTGCCAGCAGCCTATACAATGAGCAGTTCTTC. Residues: CASSLYNEQFF.